These T cell receptor beta chains were read from a single sample in a study of response to subunit inactivated influenza vaccine. TCRdb redid the calling of the RT-PCR reads with MiXCR, one entry per CDR3 protein. The table includes over 400,000 distinct CDR3 sequences, under 15% detected once. The specimen was PBMCs from blood, collected roughly 46 days after vaccination. Every receptor here comes from a man aged 45 to 65 who received an inactivated influenza vaccine. Each CDR3 is given with its conserved first and last residue. D genes are given only for firm matches. Not all rows give a size; the values are once, few, many and, for expanded clones, a class.

TRBJ2-7,TRBV2,TRBD2,-,TGTGCCAGCCACCTAGCGGGAGGTTACGAGCAGTACTTC,CASHLAGGYEQYF
TRBJ2-5,TRBV11-3,TRBD1,-,TGTGCCAGCAGCTCAGGACAGGGCCGCCAAGAGACCCAGTACTTC,CASSSGQGRQETQYF
TRBJ2-7,TRBV28,-,-,TGTGCCAGCAGTTTAAGGCTAGCCCCCTACGAGCAGTACTTC,CASSLRLAPYEQYF
TRBJ2-1,TRBV6-5,-,few,TGTGCCAGCAGTTACTCGATCCGAGGCGAGCAGTTCTTC,CASSYSIRGEQFF
TRBJ2-1,TRBV12-3/TRBV12-4,-,many,TGTGCCAGCAGTTTAGGGGGGGACAATGAGCAGTTCTTC,CASSLGGDNEQFF
TRBJ2-5,TRBV7-2,-,few,TGTGCCAGCAGCTTAAATTTTGGAGAGACCCAGTACTTC,CASSLNFGETQYF
TRBJ2-7,TRBV28,-,few,TGTGCCAGTAACCTCGGTGCCTACGAGCAGTACTTC,CASNLGAYEQYF
TRBJ2-5,TRBV18,-,many,TGTGCCAGCTCACAGAACAGCCAAGAGACCCAGTACTTC,CASSQNSQETQYF
TRBJ2-2,TRBV7-9,-,few,TGTGCCAGCAGCTTGCCAATTGAGGGCGGGGAGCTGTTTTTT,CASSLPIEGGELFF
TRBJ2-7,TRBV24-1,TRBD1,-,TGTGCCACCAGTGACCCGACAGGGGGAACCGCTCCCTACGAGCAGTACTTC,CATSDPTGGTAPYEQYF
TRBJ1-4,TRBV29-1,TRBD1,-,TGCAGCGTAACCGGGACAGGGGGCGGAAAGATGACTAATGAAAAACTGTTTTTT,CSVTGTGGGKMTNEKLFF
TRBJ1-2,TRBV12-3/TRBV12-4,-,many,TGTGCCAGCAGTGCCCCGTTGAGGTATGGCTACACCTTC,CASSAPLRYGYTF
TRBJ2-3,TRBV6-2/TRBV6-3,-,many,TGTGCCAGCAGAAAAGTTATCCTTCAGGGAGGCACAGATACGCAGTATTTT,CASRKVILQGGTDTQYF
TRBJ1-6,TRBV20-1,-,many,TGCAGTGCTAGAGATTGGTTCCACGGAAGCTCCTATAATTCACCCCTCCACTTT,CSARDWFHGSSYNSPLHF
TRBJ2-3,TRBV4-3,TRBD2,-,TGCGCCAGCAGCCAGGTCGGACTAGCGGGGGGCACAGATACGCAGTATTTT,CASSQVGLAGGTDTQYF
TRBJ1-2,TRBV20-1,-,few,TGCAGTGCTAAGCACACAAACTATGGCTACACCTTC,CSAKHTNYGYTF
TRBJ2-5,TRBV3-1,-,-,TGTGCCAGCAGCCATTGGTCTAGGGACTGGGAGACCCAGTACTTC,CASSHWSRDWETQYF
TRBJ2-2,TRBV4-3,-,-,TGCGCCAGCAGCCAATATCTAGAGGCTAACACCGGGGAGCTGTTTTTT,CASSQYLEANTGELFF
TRBJ2-1,TRBV12-3/TRBV12-4,-,few,TGTGCCAGCAGTTTAGAAGTCTCAGATGATGAGCAGTTCTTC,CASSLEVSDDEQFF
TRBJ2-7,TRBV7-9,-,many,TGTGCCAGCAGCTTAGCGTCAGGATACTTCCACGAGCAGTACTTC,CASSLASGYFHEQYF
TRBJ1-6,TRBV12-3/TRBV12-4,-,-,TGTGCCAGCAGTTTAGGCAGCAATAATTCACCCCTCCACTTT,CASSLGSNNSPLHF
TRBJ2-7,TRBV18,TRBD1,many,TGTGCCAGCTCACCTGGGACAGGGGGCCTCTACGAGCAGTACTTC,CASSPGTGGLYEQYF
TRBJ2-5,TRBV4-2,TRBD2,few,TGTGCCAGCAGCCAAGATGCGGGGGGGCAGGAGACCCAGTACTTC,CASSQDAGGQETQYF
TRBJ2-7,TRBV29-1,TRBD1,many,TGCAGCATAGTGGTGGGACAGGGGTCCTACGAGCAGTACTTC,CSIVVGQGSYEQYF
TRBJ1-6,TRBV9,-,-,TGTGCCAGCAGCGTAGGCCCCCCAGGGTGGAATTCACCCCTCCACTTT,CASSVGPPGWNSPLHF
TRBJ2-2,TRBV27,TRBD1,few,TGTGCCAGCAGTTCCGACAGGGGGCGTACCGGGGAGCTGTTTTTT,CASSSDRGRTGELFF
TRBJ2-7,TRBV5-1,TRBD1,-,TGCGCCAGCAGCTTGGGTGACAGGGACCCGGTCAGCTCCTACGAGCAGTACTTC,CASSLGDRDPVSSYEQYF
TRBJ2-3,TRBV5-1,TRBD2,few,TGCGCCAGCAGGGCTGAGACACTAGCGGGAGTAGATACGCAGTATTTT,CASRAETLAGVDTQYF
TRBJ2-1,TRBV20-1,TRBD2,-,TGCAGTGCTAGTGCATTCGGGACTAGCGGGAGTAATGAGCAGTTCTTC,CSASAFGTSGSNEQFF
TRBJ2-1,TRBV2,-,-,TGTGCCAGCAGTGAAGTTGTCTACAATGAGCAGTTCTTC,CASSEVVYNEQFF
TRBJ2-5,TRBV20-1,-,-,TGCAGTGCTAGACTAGCGACTTCCCAAGAGACCCAGTACTTC,CSARLATSQETQYF
TRBJ2-7,TRBV11-2,-,many,TGTGCCAGCAGCTTGGTCTTTTCTCGTGGTTTCGTAACAGGCTCCTACGAGCAGTACTTC,CASSLVFSRGFVTGSYEQYF
TRBJ2-1,TRBV7-2,TRBD2,-,TGTGCCAGCAGCAGGGGGCTAGCGGGAGGAAACAATGAGCAGTTCTTC,CASSRGLAGGNNEQFF
TRBJ2-1,TRBV6-1,-,-,TGTGCCAGCAGGCCTACAGGGATCAATGAGCAGTTCTTC,CASRPTGINEQFF
TRBJ2-1,TRBV24-1,-,-,TGTGCCACCAGTGACCCCGGACTAGGGACAAGCTCCTACAATGAGCAGTTCTTC,CATSDPGLGTSSYNEQFF
TRBJ2-3,TRBV24-1,-,-,TGTGCCACCAGTGATTTTCGCGGCCGGGGTCTCGATACGCAGTATTTT,CATSDFRGRGLDTQYF
TRBJ1-4,TRBV20-1,-,-,TGCAGTGCTAGTGAGGGTGGGGGCCCGAATGAAAAACTGTTTTTT,CSASEGGGPNEKLFF
TRBJ2-3,TRBV6-5,-,few,TGTGCCAGCAGTTACTCAGGGGGGCTGGCAGATACGCAGTATTTT,CASSYSGGLADTQYF
TRBJ1-1,TRBV2,-,few,TGTGCCAGCGTCACGGACACCATGAACACTGAAGCTTTCTTT,CASVTDTMNTEAFF
TRBJ2-5,TRBV5-1,-,many,TGCGCCAGCAGGGCAGAAGAGACCCAGTACTTC,CASRAEETQYF
TRBJ2-1,TRBV19,-,-,TGTGCCAGTAGTATCGGTGGGACCACCTACAATGAGCAGTTCTTC,CASSIGGTTYNEQFF
TRBJ1-4,TRBV10-2,-,-,TGCGCCAGCTCAAAGGGAACCAATGAAAAACTGTTTTTT,CASSKGTNEKLFF
TRBJ2-3,TRBV4-3,TRBD2,few,TGCGCCAGCAGCCAAGATTTTAGCGGGGGGGCCCCAGATACGCAGTATTTT,CASSQDFSGGAPDTQYF
TRBJ2-5,TRBV5-1,TRBD1,few,TGCGCCAGCAGCGGTGGGTCAGGGGGCCAAGAGACCCAGTACTTC,CASSGGSGGQETQYF
TRBJ1-1,TRBV4-1,TRBD1,-,TGCGCCAGCAGCCAAGGGACAGGAACCATGAACACTGAAGCTTTCTTT,CASSQGTGTMNTEAFF
TRBJ2-1,TRBV2,TRBD2,-,TGTGCCAGAGGACTAGCGGGTAGGCATGAGCAGTTCTTC,CARGLAGRHEQFF
TRBJ2-1,TRBV20-1,TRBD2,once,TGCAGTGCTAGGGACTTCGGGACTAGCGGGAGGGCCGTCAGAAATGAGCAGTTCTTC,CSARDFGTSGRAVRNEQFF
TRBJ2-1,TRBV4-1,TRBD1,few,TGCGCCAGCAGACGGACAGGGAGGAATGAGCAGTTCTTC,CASRRTGRNEQFF
TRBJ2-7,TRBV25-1,-,-,TGTGCCAGCAGGAACAGGGGCTTGGGGGGGGAGCAGTACTTC,CASRNRGLGGEQYF
TRBJ2-7,TRBV20-1,TRBD1,-,TGCAGCTTCCGGGACAGCTACTACGAGCAGTACTTC,CSFRDSYYEQYF
TRBJ2-1,TRBV9,-,-,TGTGCCAGCAGCATCCATCCGGAGGGGGGCGCGGGCAATGAGCAGTTCTTC,CASSIHPEGGAGNEQFF
TRBJ2-7,TRBV7-2,TRBD2,-,TGTGCCAGCAGCTTAGGAGGCCTAGCGGGAGGGTCCGAGCAGTACTTC,CASSLGGLAGGSEQYF
TRBJ1-4,TRBV10-3,-,many,TGTGCCATCAGTGAGTGGCAGGCAAATGAAAAACTGTTTTTT,CAISEWQANEKLFF
TRBJ2-7,TRBV6-1,-,few,TGTGCCAGCAGTGAGTACAGCTCCTACGAGCAGTACTTC,CASSEYSSYEQYF
TRBJ2-4,TRBV5-1,-,once,TGCGCCAGCAGCGTGGACATATTATCCAAAAACATTCAGTACTTC,CASSVDILSKNIQYF